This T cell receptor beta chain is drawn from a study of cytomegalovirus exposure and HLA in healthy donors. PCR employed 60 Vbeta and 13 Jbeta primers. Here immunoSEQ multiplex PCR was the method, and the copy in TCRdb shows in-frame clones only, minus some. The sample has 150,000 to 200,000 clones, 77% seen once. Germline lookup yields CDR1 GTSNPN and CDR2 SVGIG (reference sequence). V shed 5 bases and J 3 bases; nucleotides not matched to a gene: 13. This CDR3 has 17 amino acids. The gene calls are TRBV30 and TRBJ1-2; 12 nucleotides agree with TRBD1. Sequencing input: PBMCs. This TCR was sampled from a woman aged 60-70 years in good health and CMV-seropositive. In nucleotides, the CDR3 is TGTGCCTGGTCCACAGGGACAGGGGGCTGGGTGGACTATGGCTACACCTTC. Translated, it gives CAWSTGTGGWVDYGYTF.